Listed below are T cell receptor beta chains from one sample, sequenced in a study of shared clonotypes between healthy human individuals. The assay was immunoSEQ multiplex PCR, and TCRdb's table has in-frame clones only and misses some. The sample contains about 2.1 million clones, around 93% of which appear only once. The sequenced sample was naive CD8+ T cells from PBMCs. The receptors stem from a man younger than 35 in good health. Some clones in this sample may be carry-over from other donors' samples. The CDR3 runs from the conserved cysteine through the conserved F or W. The D gene is left open where the match is weak. The size entry is marked missing in some rows and otherwise reads once, few, many or a size class.

j_call v_call clone_size d_call cdr3_aa cdr3_nt
TRBJ1-5 TRBV5-6 NA NA CASRSSGGGVQPQHF TGTGCCAGCAGGTCTTCCGGAGGGGGGGTTCAGCCCCAGCATTTT
TRBJ1-4 TRBV29-1 once NA CSVAEGSTNEKLFF TGCAGCGTTGCGGAGGGTTCAACTAATGAAAAACTGTTTTTT
TRBJ2-7 TRBV28 NA NA CASSFFASSSYEQYF TGTGCCAGCAGTTTTTTTGCGTCCAGCTCCTACGAGCAGTACTTC
TRBJ2-7 TRBV27 NA TRBD2 CASETSGPTYEQYF TGTGCCAGCGAGACTAGCGGGCCGACCTACGAGCAGTACTTC
TRBJ1-1 TRBV7-9 NA TRBD1 CASSGGGDREAFF TGTGCCAGCAGCGGGGGTGGGGACAGGGAAGCTTTCTTT
TRBJ2-3 TRBV28 once TRBD2 CASSPGLAGSTDTQYF TGTGCCAGCAGTCCCGGACTAGCGGGAAGCACAGATACGCAGTATTTT
TRBJ2-2 TRBV2 NA TRBD2 CASSEPRTSLPTGELFF TGTGCCAGCAGTGAACCCCGGACTAGCCTCCCGACCGGGGAGCTGTTTTTT
TRBJ2-7 TRBV30 NA NA CAWSVRGPGDEQYF TGTGCCTGGAGTGTACGGGGACCAGGGGACGAGCAGTACTTC
TRBJ2-5 TRBV7-9 NA NA CASGGPGTTETQYF TGTGCCAGCGGGGGACCGGGAACCACGGAGACCCAGTACTTC
TRBJ1-4 TRBV28 NA NA CASSLCACLLYRVNEKLFF TGTGCCAGCAGTTTATGTGCCTGTTTACTCTACAGGGTCAATGAAAAACTGTTTTTT
TRBJ1-1 TRBV27 NA NA CASSPHVGVTEAFF TGTGCCAGCAGTCCCCACGTCGGGGTTACTGAAGCTTTCTTT
TRBJ2-7 TRBV10-3 NA TRBD1 CAISVTGGAGHEQYF TGTGCCATCAGTGTGACAGGGGGCGCGGGCCACGAGCAGTACTTC
TRBJ2-5 TRBV7-8 NA TRBD2 CASSFQREGWETQYF TGTGCCAGCAGCTTCCAGCGGGAGGGGTGGGAGACCCAGTACTTC
TRBJ2-1 TRBV27 NA NA CASSWGTSYNEQFF TGTGCCAGCAGTTGGGGAACTTCCTACAATGAGCAGTTCTTC
TRBJ2-3 TRBV7-6 NA NA CASTRTLADTQYF TGTGCCAGCACCAGAACCCTCGCAGATACGCAGTATTTT
TRBJ2-7 TRBV4-3 NA NA CASSQGTAGRGLTYEQYF TGCGCCAGCAGCCAAGGAACGGCCGGGCGGGGGCTAACCTACGAGCAGTACTTC
TRBJ2-2 TRBV13 NA NA CASSLVSGNTGELFF TGTGCCAGCAGCTTGGTGTCAGGGAACACCGGGGAGCTGTTTTTT
TRBJ2-1 TRBV19 NA NA CASISGREQFF TGTGCCAGTATATCGGGGAGGGAGCAGTTCTTC
TRBJ2-1 TRBV4-3 NA NA CASSQAPTTYNEQFF TGCGCCAGCAGCCAAGCCCCCACCACCTACAATGAGCAGTTCTTC